This T cell receptor (beta chain) was recorded in a study of cytomegalovirus exposure and HLA in healthy donors. The overall study: Unique TCRs from HLA-typed donors, 65 million to 85 million of them, were held in an early data release. Findings and caveats of the study: It has been reported that TCR beta sequences accurately predicted the HLA-A and HLA-B alleles of most subjects. Being productive about 90% or about 30% of the time was typical of most TCR beta V segments in an earlier analysis. Some highly shared sequence variants likely arose as a pipeline artifact.

Trimming at V came to 1 base and at J to 4 bases, leaving 10 bases not matched to a gene. In germline, CDR1 is MGHRA, CDR2 YSYEKL. This CDR3 comprises 17 residues. The PCR ran on 60 Vbeta and 13 Jbeta primers. Sequencing was performed with immunoSEQ multiplex PCR; in TCRdb, only in-frame clones are kept and a portion is missing. The sample carries fewer than 200,000 clones, approximately 80% recorded once. For this clone: Its antigen remains unidentified.

Input material: PBMCs. This receptor was taken from a woman aged 30 to 39 in good health and CMV-seronegative. The chain has TRBV4-1 and TRBJ2-5, with TRBD2 matching 9 bases. The DNA for the CDR3 is TGCGCCAGCAGCCAAGTCCTCGCGGGAGGGCCTTCAGAGACCCAGTACTTC. The encoded protein is CASSQVLAGGPSETQYF.